The 25 T cell receptor beta chains below all came from one sample that was sequenced in a study of blood T cell repertoires in COVID-19. Assay used: immunoSEQ multiplex PCR; TCRdb lists only in-frame clones, some missing. In the table there are approximately 89,000 clones, about 92% of which are singletons. Specimen: peripheral blood. These receptors were collected from a woman aged 60 to 75 with active COVID-19.

The chain has TRBV28 and TRBJ1-5; D is perhaps TRBD1 (5 bases). There are 14 residues in the CDR3. The ends were cut back, 4 bases at V and 6 bases at J, with 13 bases in the middle. Germline values: CDR1 MDHEN, CDR2 SYDVKM. The CDR3 DNA sequence: TGTGCCAGCAGTTGGGGAGGGGTTGGTCAGCCCCAGCATTTT. Its translation is CASSWGGVGQPQHF.

The rearrangement joins TRBV4-1 to TRBJ2-5; D remains ambiguous. The CDR3 runs 13 residues. From germline, CDR1 is MGHRA and CDR2 YSYEKL. Trimming removed 0 bases from V and 5 bases from J, with 7 bases in between. For the CDR3, the DNA is TGCGCCAGCAGCCAAGATGTCTTTGAGACCCAGTACTTC. Its translation: CASSQDVFETQYF.

The chain joins TRBV29-1 to TRBJ1-2, with 8 bases identical to TRBD1. The CDR3 has 15 amino acids. Germline CDR1 is SQVTM and CDR2 is ANQGSEA. The junction had 16 bases not matched to a gene; V was cut back by 5 bases and J by 8 bases. The CDR3 DNA reads as TGCAGCGTTCCCGTGACAGGGGTGTCCCAGGGCGGCTACACCTTC. It is translated as CSVPVTGVSQGGYTF.

V and J are TRBV5-1 and TRBJ2-1, with 7 bases fitting TRBD2. Germline V CDR1 and CDR2: SGHRS, YFSETQ. The junction had 4 bases not matched to a gene; V was cut back by 0 bases and J by 1 base. CDR3 size: 16 residues. The CDR3 loop is CASSLVAGASYNEQFF. Here the CDR3 DNA reads TGCGCCAGCAGCTTGGTGGCGGGAGCATCCTACAATGAGCAGTTCTTC.

This chain's CDR3 is CASSLAQLWTSDQYF. DNA for the CDR3: TGTGCCAGCAGCTTAGCGCAATTGTGGACATCCGATCAGTACTTC. The rearrangement joins TRBV7-8 to TRBJ2-7, with D possibly TRBD1 on 5 matching bases. Trimming removed 0 bases at V and 10 bases at J, with 19 bases between. Germline lookup yields CDR1 SGHVS and CDR2 FQNEAQ. The CDR3 sequence is 15 residues long. Based on the CDR3 plus reference TRBV7-8 and TRBJ2-7, the full variable domain is GAGVSQSPRYKVAKRGQDVALRCDPISGHVSLFWYQQALGQGPEFLTYFQNEAQLDKSGLPSDRFFAERPEGSVSTLKIQRTQQEDSAVYLCASSLAQLWTSDQYFGPGTRLTVT.

The CDR3 DNA is TGTGCCAGCAGTTACTCGAGACAGGGCGGCCCCGGGGAGCTGTTTTTT. Protein sequence: CASSYSRQGGPGELFF. V and J are TRBV6-5 and TRBJ2-2, with TRBD1 matching 7 bases. Unmatched junction bases numbered 7, after V lost 0 bases and J lost 6 bases. The CDR3 sequence is 16 residues long. Germline-derived CDR1 and CDR2 are MNHEY and SVGAGI.

The chain links TRBV28 to TRBJ2-5; TRBD2 matches at 16 bases. The CDR3 length is 17 residues. V was clipped by 4 bases and J by 5 bases; unmatched bases: 7. The germline V gene has CDR1 MDHEN and CDR2 SYDVKM. CDR3 protein: CASSSGLAGGIKETQYF. CDR3 coding DNA: TGTGCCAGCAGTTCGGGACTAGCGGGGGGGATAAAGGAGACCCAGTACTTC.

The chain is built from TRBV2 and TRBJ1-6, with unresolved D. This CDR3 is 15 amino acids long. Germline lookup yields CDR1 SNHLY and CDR2 FYNNEI. The V and J ends lost 6 bases and 7 bases respectively, with 16 bases between them. The CDR3, as DNA: TGTGCCAGCAGAACCGGGCGAGGAGGCAATTCACCCCTCCACTTT. Encoded protein: CASRTGRGGNSPLHF.

The chain uses TRBV14 and TRBJ2-5; the D is unclear. With 3 bases removed from V and 0 bases from J, the gap between germline ends came to 14 bases. This CDR3 is 16 amino acids long. CDR1 and CDR2 (germline): SGHDN, FVKESK. The CDR3 region is CASSQPRNLYQETQYF. Here the CDR3 DNA reads TGTGCCAGCAGCCAGCCTAGGAATTTGTACCAAGAGACCCAGTACTTC.

The CDR3 DNA reads as TGTGCCAGCAGTTTAGGGACAGACCGGCCCCAGCATTTT. It yields the protein CASSLGTDRPQHF. The J gene is TRBJ1-5, the V gene TRBV28; 7 positions match TRBD1. Trimming at V came to 2 bases and at J to 9 bases, leaving 4 bases not matched to a gene. Germline values: CDR1 MDHEN, CDR2 SYDVKM. The CDR3 loop spans 13 amino acids.

The CDR3 DNA reads TGCGCCAGCAGCTTGGGGGACTCAAGAGGGGAGACCCAGTACTTC. This codes for CASSLGDSRGETQYF. The rearrangement links TRBV5-1 to TRBJ2-5, with D maybe TRBD2 (6 bases). This CDR3 is 15 amino acids long. Germline CDR1 SGHRS, CDR2 YFSETQ. V gave up 0 bases and J gave up 5 bases, with 14 bases separating them.

This chain joins TRBV28 and TRBJ2-5; 8 bases are shared with TRBD2. The CDR3 runs to 15 residues. After removal of 6 bases from V and 4 bases from J, the junction contained 10 bases not matched to a gene. The germline gives CDR1 MDHEN, CDR2 SYDVKM. The CDR3 sequence is CASSGGRLAGETQYF. CDR3 sequence (DNA): TGTGCCAGCAGCGGGGGGAGGCTAGCGGGAGAGACCCAGTACTTC. Full variable domain (missing parts from reference TRBV28 and TRBJ2-5): DVKVTQSSRYLVKRTGEKVFLECVQDMDHENMFWYRQDPGLGLRLIYFSYDVKMKEKGDIPEGYSVSREKKERFSLILESASTNQTSMYLCASSGGRLAGETQYFGPGTRLLVL.

The chain combines TRBV14 with TRBJ2-5, with 7 positions matching TRBD2. V gave up 2 bases and J gave up 3 bases; unmatched junction bases: 9. This CDR3 comprises 16 residues. In germline, CDR1 is SGHDN, CDR2 FVKESK. The CDR3 nucleotides read TGTGCCAGCAGCCAACCCCCCAGGGAGGGCAAAGAGACCCAGTACTTC. Encoded protein: CASSQPPREGKETQYF.

The V gene is TRBV14, the J gene TRBJ1-6; 9 bases are shared with TRBD1. The CDR3 covers 15 residues. V shed 2 bases and J 10 bases; nucleotides not matched to a gene: 6. Per the germline V gene, CDR1 is SGHDN and CDR2 is FVKESK. The DNA of the CDR3 is TGTGCCAGCAGCCAATTCGGGACAGGGAACTCACCCCTCCACTTT. Protein product: CASSQFGTGNSPLHF.

The genes are TRBV11-2 and TRBJ2-5, with 8 nucleotides matching TRBD2. From germline, CDR1 is SGHAT and CDR2 FQNNGV. With V trimmed by 6 bases and J by 5 bases, 17 bases remained unmatched. This CDR3 spans 17 amino acids. Here the CDR3 reads CASSSRPTSDGRETQYF. In nucleotides, the CDR3 is TGTGCCAGCAGTTCCCGACCGACTAGCGATGGTAGGGAGACCCAGTACTTC.

This clone was counted a few times. The V call is TRBV5-1, the J call TRBJ1-3; 10 nucleotides match TRBD1. Losses at the gene ends were 0 bases for V and 4 bases for J; bases not matched to a gene: 4. Germline values: CDR1 SGHRS, CDR2 YFSETQ. There are 16 residues in the CDR3. For the CDR3, the DNA is TGCGCCAGCAGCTTGGCAGGGACAGGGGTCGGAAACACCATATATTTT. Its protein is CASSLAGTGVGNTIYF.

V usage is TRBV6-6 and J usage is TRBJ2-7; the D is unclear. This CDR3 has 15 amino acids. CDR1 is MNHNY and CDR2 is SVGAGI in the germline V gene (reference sequence). The ends were cut back, 6 bases at V and 1 base at J, with 16 bases in the middle. The DNA of the CDR3 is TGTGCCAGCAGCCCCGAACCCCAGTATTCCTACGAGCAGTACTTC. Its protein is CASSPEPQYSYEQYF.

The chain has TRBV7-9 and TRBJ1-4; 7 bases match TRBD1. Germline V gene data show CDR1 as SEHNR and CDR2 as FQNEAQ (reference sequence). J lost 8 bases, V lost 2 bases, and 2 bases had no gene match. The CDR3 length is 13 residues. This CDR3 reads CASSLRGQEKLFF. Here the CDR3 DNA reads TGTGCCAGCAGCTTAAGGGGGCAGGAAAAACTGTTTTTT. The complete variable domain, with remaining parts taken from reference TRBV7-9 and TRBJ1-4, reads DTGVSQNPRHKITKRGQNVTFRCDPISEHNRLYWYRQTLGQGPEFLTYFQNEAQLEKSRLLSDRFSAERPKGSFSTLEIQRTEQGDSAMYLCASSLRGQEKLFFGSGTQLSVL.

J is TRBJ2-2 and V is TRBV5-1, with 9 bases matching TRBD1. The CDR3 length is 16 residues. The trim removed 2 bases at V and 5 bases at J, leaving 7 bases unmatched. Germline V lookup: CDR1 SGHRS, CDR2 YFSETQ. DNA of the CDR3: TGCGCCAGCAGCTTAGGGGACAGGGTATGGACCGGGGAGCTGTTTTTT. Translated: CASSLGDRVWTGELFF.

This chain connects TRBV30 to TRBJ1-5; 8 bases fit TRBD1. Germline V gives CDR1 GTSNPN, CDR2 SVGIG (reference sequence). The V segment lost 5 bases and the J segment 4 bases; nucleotides outside the gene matches: 7. The CDR3 sequence is 14 residues long. The CDR3 bases are TGTGCCTGGCGGAGGACAGGGAATAATCAGCCCCAGCATTTT. Protein product: CAWRRTGNNQPQHF.

The J gene is TRBJ1-4, the V gene TRBV5-1; D uncertain. The germline V gene encodes CDR1 SGHRS and CDR2 YFSETQ. The CDR3 sequence is 14 residues long. Trimming left V 1 base short and J 0 bases short, with 4 bases between. The CDR3 DNA reads TGCGCCAGCAGCTTGACAGCAACTAATGAAAAACTGTTTTTT. This codes for CASSLTATNEKLFF. Looking up the rest from reference TRBV5-1 and TRBJ1-4 gives the full variable domain: KAGVTQTPRYLIKTRGQQVTLSCSPISGHRSVSWYQQTPGQGLQFLFEYFSETQRNKGNFPGRFSGRQFSNSRSEMNVSTLELGDSALYLCASSLTATNEKLFFGSGTQLSVL.

This chain links TRBV10-3 with TRBJ1-2; no clear D gene. Germline CDR1 is ENHRY and CDR2 is SYGVKD. CDR3 length: 18 residues. Trimming removed 0 bases from V and 1 base from J, with 18 bases in between. The CDR3 sequence: CAISESIGQDYLNYGYTF. The CDR3 bases are TGTGCCATCAGTGAGTCGATTGGGCAGGACTACCTTAACTATGGCTACACCTTC.

The chain carries TRBV2 and TRBJ1-5; D not resolved. With 6 bases removed from V and 0 bases from J, the gap between germline ends came to 9 bases. The CDR3 contains 14 residues. Germline CDR1 SNHLY, CDR2 FYNNEI. CDR3 protein: CASRRGYSNQPQHF. CDR3 nucleotides: TGTGCCAGCAGACGGGGATATAGCAATCAGCCCCAGCATTTT.

This chain joins TRBV7-2 and TRBJ2-2; 13 bases are a match to TRBD2. Germline V gene data show CDR1 as SGHTA and CDR2 as FQGNSA. This CDR3 has 16 residues. The V and J ends lost 6 bases and 6 bases, in that order; junction bases with no gene match: 7. CDR3 DNA: TGTGCCAGCAGGCCCACTAGCGGGGGGGCCGCCGGGGAGCTGTTTTTT. It encodes CASRPTSGGAAGELFF.

This rearrangement joins TRBV5-4 to TRBJ2-1, with 7 bases identical to TRBD2. V shed 0 bases and J 0 bases; nucleotides not matched to a gene: 6. Germline V lookup: CDR1 SGHNT, CDR2 YYREEE (reference sequence). The CDR3 is 17 residues long. CDR3 in DNA: TGTGCCAGCAGCTTGGTAGGCCTAGCGGCCTCCTACAATGAGCAGTTCTTC. Protein: CASSLVGLAASYNEQFF.